Shown below are 6 T cell receptor beta chains from a single sample sequenced in a study of monozygotic twins with inflammatory bowel disease. TCRdb reworked the 5' RACE reads into one entry per CDR3 protein, no DNA. This sample contains nearly 45,000 distinct CDR3 sequences. Specimen: blood. These receptors originate from a human donor with ulcerative colitis or Crohn's disease, or a healthy co-twin of an affected twin (not recorded which).

The chain has TRBV28 and TRBJ1-5. From germline, CDR1 is MDHEN and CDR2 SYDVKM. The CDR3 spans 14 residues. Here the CDR3 reads CASREALSNQPQHF.

The genes are TRBV20-1 and TRBJ2-3; TCRdb's D call, TRBD2, is unchecked because there is no DNA. CDR3 length: 15 amino acids. Per germline, CDR1 DFQATT and CDR2 SNEGSKA (reference sequence). This chain's CDR3 is CSAEGGLIRTDTQYF.

The J gene is TRBJ2-6, the V gene TRBV5-1; absent DNA, TCRdb's TRBD1 call cannot be checked. CDR1 and CDR2 (germline): SGHRS, YFSETQ. The CDR3 length is 17 residues. The CDR3 sequence: CASSLGTGVSGANVLTF.

V gene TRBV30 combines with J gene TRBJ2-5; TCRdb reports TRBD1, a call that lacks DNA to check it against. CDR3 size: 14 residues. The germline V gene encodes CDR1 GTSNPN and CDR2 SVGIG (reference sequence). The CDR3 loop is CAWSKGGQQETQYF.

The chain links TRBV18 to TRBJ2-3. The CDR3 covers 14 residues. Germline CDR1 KGHSH, CDR2 LQKENI. This chain's CDR3 is CASRTQNLADTQYF.

V gene TRBV29-1 combines with J gene TRBJ2-7. CDR1 SQVTM and CDR2 ANQGSEA come from the germline V gene. The length of the CDR3 is 15 residues. The chain's CDR3 is CSVEVSATESHEQYF.